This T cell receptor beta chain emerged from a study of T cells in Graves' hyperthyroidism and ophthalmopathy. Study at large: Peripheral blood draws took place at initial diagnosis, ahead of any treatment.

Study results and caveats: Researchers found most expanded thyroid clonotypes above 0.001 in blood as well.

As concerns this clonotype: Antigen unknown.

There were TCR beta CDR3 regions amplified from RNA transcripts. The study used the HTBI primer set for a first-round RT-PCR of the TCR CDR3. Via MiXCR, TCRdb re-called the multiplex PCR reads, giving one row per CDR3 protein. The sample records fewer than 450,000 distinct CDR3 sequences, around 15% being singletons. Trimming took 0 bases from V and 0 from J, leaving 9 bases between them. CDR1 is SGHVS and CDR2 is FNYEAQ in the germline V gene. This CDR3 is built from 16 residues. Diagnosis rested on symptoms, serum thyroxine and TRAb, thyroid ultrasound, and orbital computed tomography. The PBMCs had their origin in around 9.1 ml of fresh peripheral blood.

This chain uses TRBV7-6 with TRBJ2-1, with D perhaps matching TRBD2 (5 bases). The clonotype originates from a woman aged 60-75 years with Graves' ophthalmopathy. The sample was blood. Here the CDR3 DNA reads TGTGCCAGCAGCTTAGCATCTAGCTCCTCCTACAATGAGCAGTTCTTC. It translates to CASSLASSSSYNEQFF.